The clone carrying this TCR beta chain has ten or more counts. This sample was taken from a study of CD8 T cells in ankylosing spondylitis. TCRdb recomputed calls from the 5' RACE reads with MiXCR, one row per CDR3 protein. The table has 220,000 or so distinct CDR3 sequences, roughly a tenth seen once. Per the germline V gene, CDR1 is MNHEY and CDR2 is SVGAGI. J gave up 5 bases and V 2 bases, and 4 bases lay outside the gene matches. The CDR3 extends over 14 amino acids. The specimen sequenced was blood, either unsorted or a sorted T cell fraction (not recorded which). The V call is TRBV6-5, the J call TRBJ2-3; 7 bases match TRBD1. This receptor was taken from a male donor with ankylosing spondylitis or in good health (not recorded which). The CDR3 DNA reads TGTGCCAGCAGTTACCGAACAGGGGAAGATACGCAGTATTTT. Residues: CASSYRTGEDTQYF.